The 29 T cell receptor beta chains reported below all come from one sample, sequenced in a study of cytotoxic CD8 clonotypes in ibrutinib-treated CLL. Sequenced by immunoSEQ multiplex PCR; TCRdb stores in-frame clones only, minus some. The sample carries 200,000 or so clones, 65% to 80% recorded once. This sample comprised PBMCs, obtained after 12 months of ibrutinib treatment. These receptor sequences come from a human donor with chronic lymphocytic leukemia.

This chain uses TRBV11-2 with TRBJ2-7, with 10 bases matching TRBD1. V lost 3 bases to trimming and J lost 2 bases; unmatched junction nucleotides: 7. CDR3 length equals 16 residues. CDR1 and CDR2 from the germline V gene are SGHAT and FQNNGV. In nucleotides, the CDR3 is TGTGCCAGCAGCTTGGGGGGGACAGGGGAGGCCTACGAGCAGTACTTC. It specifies CASSLGGTGEAYEQYF.

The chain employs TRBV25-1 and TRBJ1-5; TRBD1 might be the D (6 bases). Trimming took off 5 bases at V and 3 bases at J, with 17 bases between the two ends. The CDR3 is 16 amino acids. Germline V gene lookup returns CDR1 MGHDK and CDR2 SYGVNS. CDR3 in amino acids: CASSLGGGLTNQPQHF. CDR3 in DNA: TGTGCCAGCAGTTTAGGGGGAGGTCTCACCAATCAGCCCCAGCATTTT. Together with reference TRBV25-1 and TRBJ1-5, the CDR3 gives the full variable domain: EADIYQTPRYLVIGTGKKITLECSQTMGHDKMYWYQQDPGMELHLIHYSYGVNSTEKGDLSSESTVSRIRTEHFPLTLESARPSHTSQYLCASSLGGGLTNQPQHFGDGTRLSIL.

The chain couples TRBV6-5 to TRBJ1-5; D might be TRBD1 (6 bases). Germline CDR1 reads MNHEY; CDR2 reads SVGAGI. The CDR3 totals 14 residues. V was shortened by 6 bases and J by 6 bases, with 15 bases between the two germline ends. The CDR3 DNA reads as TGTGCCAGCAGAGCAAACAGGGTGGTTCAGCCCCAGCATTTT. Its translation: CASRANRVVQPQHF.

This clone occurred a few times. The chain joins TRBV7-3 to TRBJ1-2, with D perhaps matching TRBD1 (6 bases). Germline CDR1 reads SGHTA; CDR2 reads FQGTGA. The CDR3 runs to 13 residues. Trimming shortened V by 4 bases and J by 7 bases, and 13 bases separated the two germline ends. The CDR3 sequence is CASSYQGLGGYTF. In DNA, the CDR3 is TGTGCCAGCAGCTATCAGGGGCTCGGTGGCTACACCTTC.

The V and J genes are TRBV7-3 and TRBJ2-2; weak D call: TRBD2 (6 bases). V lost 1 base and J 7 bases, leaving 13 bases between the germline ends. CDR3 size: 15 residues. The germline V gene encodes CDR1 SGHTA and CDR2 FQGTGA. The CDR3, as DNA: TGTGCCAGCAGCTTAATGGCGGGACGGATCGGGGAGCTGTTTTTT. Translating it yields CASSLMAGRIGELFF.

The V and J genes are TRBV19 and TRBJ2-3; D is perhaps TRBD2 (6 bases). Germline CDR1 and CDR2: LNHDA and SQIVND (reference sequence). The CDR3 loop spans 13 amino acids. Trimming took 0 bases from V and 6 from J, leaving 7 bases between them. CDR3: CASSIDGGDTQYF. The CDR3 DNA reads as TGTGCCAGTAGTATAGATGGGGGGGATACGCAGTATTTT.

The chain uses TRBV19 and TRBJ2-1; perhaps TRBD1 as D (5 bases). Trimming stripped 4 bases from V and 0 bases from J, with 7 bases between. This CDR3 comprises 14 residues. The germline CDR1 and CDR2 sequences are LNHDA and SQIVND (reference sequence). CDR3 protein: CASSKGNSYNEQFF. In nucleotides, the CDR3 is TGTGCCAGTAGTAAGGGGAACTCCTACAATGAGCAGTTCTTC.

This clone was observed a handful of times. CDR3 residues: CASTRTSGAYNEQFF. The CDR3 DNA sequence: TGTGCCAGCACCAGGACTAGCGGGGCTTACAATGAGCAGTTCTTC. The rearrangement uses TRBV6-5 and TRBJ2-1, with 12 bases aligning to TRBD2. Trimming took 7 bases from V and 4 from J; bases not matched to a gene: 5. Germline assignment: CDR1 MNHEY and CDR2 SVGAGI. The CDR3 loop spans 15 amino acids.

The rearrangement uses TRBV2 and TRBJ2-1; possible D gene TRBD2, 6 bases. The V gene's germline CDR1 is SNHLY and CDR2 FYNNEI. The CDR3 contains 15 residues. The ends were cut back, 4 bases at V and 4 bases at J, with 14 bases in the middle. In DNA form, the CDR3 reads TGTGCCAGCAGTGCGGCGGGGCCACTATACAATGAGCAGTTCTTC. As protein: CASSAAGPLYNEQFF.

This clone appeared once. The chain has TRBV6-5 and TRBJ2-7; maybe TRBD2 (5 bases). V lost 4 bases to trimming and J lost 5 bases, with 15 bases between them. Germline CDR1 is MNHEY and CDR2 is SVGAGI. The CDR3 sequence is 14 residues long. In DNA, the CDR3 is TGTGCCAGCAGTTTTGACGGGAACCGGAACGAGCAGTACTTC. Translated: CASSFDGNRNEQYF.

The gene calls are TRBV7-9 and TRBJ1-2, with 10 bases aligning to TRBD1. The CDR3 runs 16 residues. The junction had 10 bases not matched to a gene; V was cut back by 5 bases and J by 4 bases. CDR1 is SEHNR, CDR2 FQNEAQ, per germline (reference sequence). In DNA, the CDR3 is TGTGCCAGCAGCACAGAGACAGGGGGCGTCGGCTATGGCTACACCTTC. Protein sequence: CASSTETGGVGYGYTF.

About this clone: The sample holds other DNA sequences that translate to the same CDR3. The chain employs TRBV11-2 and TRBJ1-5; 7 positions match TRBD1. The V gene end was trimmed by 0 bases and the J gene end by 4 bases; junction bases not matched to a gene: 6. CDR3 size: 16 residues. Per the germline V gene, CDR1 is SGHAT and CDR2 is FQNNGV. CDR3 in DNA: TGTGCCAGCAGCTTAGATTCGGACAGGAATAATCAGCCCCAGCATTTT. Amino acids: CASSLDSDRNNQPQHF. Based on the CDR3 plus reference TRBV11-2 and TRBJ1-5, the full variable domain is EAGVAQSPRYKIIEKRQSVAFWCNPISGHATLYWYQQILGQGPKLLIQFQNNGVVDDSQLPKDRFSAERLKGVDSTLKIQPAKLEDSAVYLCASSLDSDRNNQPQHFGDGTRLSIL.

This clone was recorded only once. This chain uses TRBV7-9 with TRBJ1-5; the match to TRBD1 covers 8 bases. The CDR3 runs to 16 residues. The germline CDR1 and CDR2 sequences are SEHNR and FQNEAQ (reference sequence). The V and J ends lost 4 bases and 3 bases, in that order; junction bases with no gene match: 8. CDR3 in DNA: TGTGCCAGCAGCTATTATGACAGGGGATCCAATCAGCCCCAGCATTTT. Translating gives CASSYYDRGSNQPQHF.

CDR3 region: CASSPRQVGDQPQHF. Here the CDR3 DNA reads TGTGCCAGCAGTCCCCGGCAGGTGGGGGATCAGCCCCAGCATTTT. The rearrangement uses TRBV28 and TRBJ1-5; D possibly corresponds to TRBD1 (5 bases). Germline CDR1 and CDR2: MDHEN and SYDVKM. This CDR3 is built from 15 residues. The ends were cut back, 5 bases at V and 5 bases at J, with 16 bases in the middle.

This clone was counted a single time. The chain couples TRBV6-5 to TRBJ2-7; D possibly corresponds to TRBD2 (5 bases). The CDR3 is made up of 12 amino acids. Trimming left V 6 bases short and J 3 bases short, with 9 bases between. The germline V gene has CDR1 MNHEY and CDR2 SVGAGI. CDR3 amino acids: CASSPRGYEQYF. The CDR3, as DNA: TGTGCCAGCAGCCCCCGGGGCTACGAGCAGTACTTC.

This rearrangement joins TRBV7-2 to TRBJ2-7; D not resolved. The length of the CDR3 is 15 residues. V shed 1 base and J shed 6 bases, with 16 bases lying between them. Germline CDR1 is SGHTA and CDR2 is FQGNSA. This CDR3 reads CASSLESGSPSEQYF. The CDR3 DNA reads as TGTGCCAGCAGCTTAGAATCCGGGTCCCCCTCCGAGCAGTACTTC.

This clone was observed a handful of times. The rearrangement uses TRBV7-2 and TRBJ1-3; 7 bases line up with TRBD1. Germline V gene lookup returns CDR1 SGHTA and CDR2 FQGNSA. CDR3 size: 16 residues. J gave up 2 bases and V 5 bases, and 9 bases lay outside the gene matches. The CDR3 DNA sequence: TGTGCCAGCAGCCTAAGGGACAGATCAACTGGAAACACCATATATTTT. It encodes CASSLRDRSTGNTIYF.

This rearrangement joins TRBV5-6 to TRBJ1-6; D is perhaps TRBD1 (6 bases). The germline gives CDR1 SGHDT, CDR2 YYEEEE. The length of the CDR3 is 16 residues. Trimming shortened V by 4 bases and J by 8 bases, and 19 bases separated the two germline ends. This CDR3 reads CASSGPLTGEYSPLHF. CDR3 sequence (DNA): TGTGCCAGCAGCGGACCATTGACAGGAGAGTATTCACCCCTCCACTTT. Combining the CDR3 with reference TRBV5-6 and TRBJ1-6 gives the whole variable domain DAGVTQSPTHLIKTRGQQVTLRCSPKSGHDTVSWYQQALGQGPQFIFQYYEEEERQRGNFPDRFSGHQFPNYSSELNVNALLLGDSALYLCASSGPLTGEYSPLHFGNGTRLTVT.

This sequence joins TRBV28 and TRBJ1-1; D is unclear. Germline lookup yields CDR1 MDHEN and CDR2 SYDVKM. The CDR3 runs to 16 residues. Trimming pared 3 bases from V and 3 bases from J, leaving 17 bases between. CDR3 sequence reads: CASSFRSDRGHTEAFF. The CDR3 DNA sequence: TGTGCCAGCAGTTTCCGCTCGGATCGAGGTCACACTGAAGCTTTCTTT.

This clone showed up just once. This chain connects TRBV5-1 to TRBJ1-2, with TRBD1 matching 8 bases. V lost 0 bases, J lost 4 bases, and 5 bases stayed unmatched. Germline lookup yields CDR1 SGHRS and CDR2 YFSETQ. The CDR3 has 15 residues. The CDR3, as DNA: TGCGCCAGCAGCTTGGTCCGGACAGGGAGCTATGGCTACACCTTC. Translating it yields CASSLVRTGSYGYTF.

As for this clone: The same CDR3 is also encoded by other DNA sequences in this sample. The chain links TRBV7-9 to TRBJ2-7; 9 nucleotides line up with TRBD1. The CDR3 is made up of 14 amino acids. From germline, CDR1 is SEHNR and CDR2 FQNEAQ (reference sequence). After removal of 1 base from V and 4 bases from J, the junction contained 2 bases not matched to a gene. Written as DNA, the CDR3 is TGTGCCAGCAGCTTAGGACAGGGGGTTTACGAGCAGTACTTC. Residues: CASSLGQGVYEQYF.

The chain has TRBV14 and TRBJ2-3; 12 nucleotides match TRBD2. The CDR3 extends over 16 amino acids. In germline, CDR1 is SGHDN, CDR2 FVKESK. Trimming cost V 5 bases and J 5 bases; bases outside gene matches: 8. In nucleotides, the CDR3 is TGTGCCAGCAGCTATTCGACTAGCGGGAGAATAGATACGCAGTATTTT. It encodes CASSYSTSGRIDTQYF.

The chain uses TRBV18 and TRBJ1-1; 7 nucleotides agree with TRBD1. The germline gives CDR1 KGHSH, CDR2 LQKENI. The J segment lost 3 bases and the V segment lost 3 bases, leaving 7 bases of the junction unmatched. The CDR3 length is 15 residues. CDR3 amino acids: CASSPNHRGHTEAFF. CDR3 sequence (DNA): TGTGCCAGCTCACCGAATCACAGGGGCCACACTGAAGCTTTCTTT.

CDR3 bases: TGTGCCAGCTCACCAATTGGGAATGAGCAGTTCTTC. It specifies CASSPIGNEQFF. The gene calls are TRBV18 and TRBJ2-1; D call uncertain. The CDR3 is made up of 12 amino acids. V was pared by 2 bases and J by 7 bases, with 6 bases between. Germline lookup yields CDR1 KGHSH and CDR2 LQKENI.

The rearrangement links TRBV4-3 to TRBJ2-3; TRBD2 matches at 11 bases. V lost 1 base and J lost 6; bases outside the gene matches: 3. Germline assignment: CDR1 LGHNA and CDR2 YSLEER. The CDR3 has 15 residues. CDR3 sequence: CASSQVAGGSDTQYF. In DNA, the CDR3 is TGCGCCAGCAGCCAAGTAGCGGGAGGGTCTGATACGCAGTATTTT.

The CDR3 sequence is CATSRDYLDIKVGEAFF. Here the CDR3 DNA reads TGTGCCACCAGCAGAGATTACTTGGACATTAAGGTTGGTGAAGCTTTCTTT. V usage is TRBV15 and J usage is TRBJ1-1, with D perhaps TRBD1 (5 bases). Germline assignment: CDR1 LNHNV and CDR2 YYDKDF (reference sequence). The V end lost 0 bases, the J end lost 7 bases, and 21 bases lay between the germline ends. This CDR3 has 17 residues.

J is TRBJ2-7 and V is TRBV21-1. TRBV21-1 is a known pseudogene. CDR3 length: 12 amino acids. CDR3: CASSTGRDEQYF. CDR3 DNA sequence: TGTGCCAGCAGCACCGGACGGGACGAGCAGTACTTC.

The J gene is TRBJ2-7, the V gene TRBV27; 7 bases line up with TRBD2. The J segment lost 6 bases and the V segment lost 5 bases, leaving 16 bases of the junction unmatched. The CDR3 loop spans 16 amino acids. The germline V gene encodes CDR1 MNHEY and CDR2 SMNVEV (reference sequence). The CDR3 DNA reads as TGTGCCAGCAGTCCCTTGAGCGGGGAGGAACCCCGCGAGCAGTACTTC. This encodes CASSPLSGEEPREQYF.

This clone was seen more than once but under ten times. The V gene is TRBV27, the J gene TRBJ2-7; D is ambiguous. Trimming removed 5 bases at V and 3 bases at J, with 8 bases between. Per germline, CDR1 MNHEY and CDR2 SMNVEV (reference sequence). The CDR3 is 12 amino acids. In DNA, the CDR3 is TGTGCCAGCAGTGTCGGAAACTACGAGCAGTACTTC. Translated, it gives CASSVGNYEQYF.